A single sample is the source of the 26 T cell receptor beta chains below, sequenced in a study of blood T cell repertoires in COVID-19. The protocol was immunoSEQ multiplex PCR, while the TCRdb copy is restricted to in-frame clones and leaves out a portion. The sample includes under 300,000 clones, more than 75% of them seen just once. What was sequenced was PBMCs or T cells enriched from blood (not recorded which). The receptors were sampled from a woman aged 55 to 70 in a cohort exposed to, infected with or recovered from COVID-19 (not recorded which).

The chain carries TRBV15 and TRBJ2-7, with D possibly matching TRBD1 (5 bases). V lost 3 bases to trimming and J lost 0 bases, with 12 bases between them. The germline V gene has CDR1 LNHNV and CDR2 YYDKDF (reference sequence). The CDR3 has 15 amino acids. The CDR3 DNA follows: TGTGCCACCAGCAGGGAAAGGGGCAGCTCCTACGAGCAGTACTTC. Translated: CATSRERGSSYEQYF.

This clone was seen only once. This chain joins TRBV7-3 and TRBJ2-7; 13 bases map to TRBD2. CDR3 length equals 17 residues. The V segment lost 2 bases and the J segment 2 bases; nucleotides outside the gene matches: 6. CDR1 SGHTA and CDR2 FQGTGA come from the germline V gene. CDR3 DNA: TGTGCCAGCAGCTTAGGTGGGACTAGCGGGACCCCCTACGAGCAGTACTTC. Translated: CASSLGGTSGTPYEQYF.

This clone was observed many times. The chain is built from TRBV5-1 and TRBJ2-1; a weak D match, TRBD1 (5 bases). The V end lost 2 bases, the J end lost 5 bases, and 17 bases lay between the germline ends. The CDR3 is 16 amino acids. Germline CDR1 and CDR2: SGHRS and YFSETQ. The chain's CDR3 is CASSLPTGATNNEQFF. In DNA, the CDR3 is TGCGCCAGCAGCTTACCAACAGGTGCGACCAACAATGAGCAGTTCTTC.

V usage is TRBV5-1 and J usage is TRBJ2-7, with 9 bases matching TRBD2. This CDR3 is built from 14 residues. CDR1 SGHRS and CDR2 YFSETQ come from the germline V gene. V trimming: 7 bases; J trimming: 6 bases; junction bases outside the gene matches: 11. The DNA for the CDR3 is TGCGCCAGCCAGGTTGGTAGCGGGAGCCCCGAGCAGTACTTC. This encodes CASQVGSGSPEQYF.

This clone came up once. The chain carries TRBV20-1 and TRBJ1-2; D is undetermined. Per the germline V gene, CDR1 is DFQATT and CDR2 is SNEGSKA (reference sequence). The CDR3 totals 11 residues. The CDR3 loop is CMGVLGYGYTF. CDR3 nucleotides: TGCATGGGAGTCTTGGGATATGGCTACACCTTC.

The CDR3 DNA sequence: TGTGCCAGTAGTCTCCAAACAGGGGTGATCGAGCAGTACTTC. It is translated as CASSLQTGVIEQYF. The chain recombines TRBV19 with TRBJ2-7, with 7 bases matching TRBD1. With V trimmed by 5 bases and J by 6 bases, 10 bases remained unmatched. The CDR3 has 14 residues. Per the germline V gene, CDR1 is LNHDA and CDR2 is SQIVND (reference sequence).

The V gene is TRBV6-5, the J gene TRBJ2-3; 10 nucleotides agree with TRBD1. Trimming at V came to 7 bases and at J to 5 bases, leaving 9 bases not matched to a gene. There are 15 residues in the CDR3. Germline V gene lookup returns CDR1 MNHEY and CDR2 SVGAGI. The CDR3 DNA reads TGTGCCAGCATCCGGGGGGACAGGGGAGGAGATACGCAGTATTTT. This translates into CASIRGDRGGDTQYF.

This sequence joins TRBV27 and TRBJ2-1; 7 nucleotides match TRBD2. The CDR3 has 15 residues. V was pared by 2 bases and J by 6 bases, with 7 bases of the junction left unmatched. Germline V gene lookup returns CDR1 MNHEY and CDR2 SMNVEV (reference sequence). The CDR3 loop is CASSLGLGRGNEQFF. The CDR3 DNA is TGTGCCAGCAGTTTAGGACTGGGGAGGGGCAATGAGCAGTTCTTC.

The V gene is TRBV13, the J gene TRBJ2-1; possible D gene TRBD1, 5 bases. The CDR3 spans 17 residues. Germline lookup yields CDR1 PRHDT and CDR2 FYEKMQ (reference sequence). V was clipped by 0 bases and J by 4 bases, with 16 bases between them. The CDR3 spells CASSLGTSGSLYNEQFF. CDR3 bases: TGTGCCAGCAGCTTAGGGACCTCAGGGTCCCTTTACAATGAGCAGTTCTTC.

V and J are TRBV11-3 and TRBJ2-3; TRBD1 agrees at 10 bases. V lost 4 bases to trimming and J lost 0 bases; unmatched junction nucleotides: 4. CDR1 SGHNT and CDR2 YENEEA come from the germline V gene. CDR3 length: 16 amino acids. Written as DNA, the CDR3 is TGTGCCAGCAGCTCGGGGGACAGGGGAAGCACAGATACGCAGTATTTT. It yields the protein CASSSGDRGSTDTQYF.

This clone occurred a few times. The CDR3 DNA sequence: TGCGCCAGCACACAGGGGACAGGGAACTATGGCTACACCTTC. Translated: CASTQGTGNYGYTF. The chain combines TRBV5-1 with TRBJ1-2, with 9 nucleotides matching TRBD1. This CDR3 spans 14 amino acids. V was pared by 6 bases and J by 2 bases, with 5 bases of the junction left unmatched. From germline, CDR1 is SGHRS and CDR2 YFSETQ.

The chain has TRBV20-1 and TRBJ1-5; D call uncertain. Germline CDR1 and CDR2: DFQATT and SNEGSKA (reference sequence). This CDR3 has 13 residues. V gave up 3 bases and J gave up 3 bases, with 9 bases separating them. In DNA form, the CDR3 reads TGCAGTGCTAGTCCGGTTTACAATCAGCCCCAGCATTTT. Its protein is CSASPVYNQPQHF.

This clone appeared a single time. The V and J genes are TRBV7-9 and TRBJ2-2; weak D call: TRBD2 (5 bases). Trimming pared 2 bases from V and 5 bases from J, leaving 15 bases between. CDR3 length: 16 residues. CDR1 is SEHNR and CDR2 is FQNEAQ in the germline V gene (reference sequence). The CDR3 DNA follows: TGTGCCAGCAGCTTATTATCCGGGATTGGGACCGGGGAGCTGTTTTTT. It codes for CASSLLSGIGTGELFF.

The chain links TRBV19 to TRBJ2-1, with 7 nucleotides matching TRBD1. Germline V CDR1 and CDR2: LNHDA, SQIVND (reference sequence). The CDR3 has 15 residues. V lost 5 bases, J lost 8 bases, and 12 bases stayed unmatched. The CDR3 bases are TGTGCCAGTAGTTTAGGGACAGTGATAGTGGATGAGCAGTTCTTC. Translating it yields CASSLGTVIVDEQFF. Filled out from reference TRBV19 and TRBJ2-1, the complete variable domain reads DGGITQSPKYLFRKEGQNVTLSCEQNLNHDAMYWYRQDPGQGLRLIYYSQIVNDFQKGDIAEGYSVSREKKESFPLTVTSAQKNPTAFYLCASSLGTVIVDEQFFGPGTRLTVL.

This clone appeared once. Here the CDR3 reads CASSTRLAGGVSYNEQFF. Here the CDR3 DNA reads TGTGCCAGTAGTACCCGACTAGCGGGAGGAGTTTCCTACAATGAGCAGTTCTTC. The rearrangement joins TRBV19 to TRBJ2-1, with TRBD2 matching 13 bases. Germline assignment: CDR1 LNHDA and CDR2 SQIVND (reference sequence). This CDR3 has 18 amino acids. The V and J ends lost 4 bases and 1 base, in that order; junction bases with no gene match: 7.

The chain links TRBV7-9 to TRBJ1-1; 7 positions match TRBD1. Germline V gene lookup returns CDR1 SEHNR and CDR2 FQNEAQ (reference sequence). The CDR3 has 15 amino acids. J was trimmed by 3 bases and V by 0 bases; bases with no gene match: 4. The CDR3 protein is CASSLAKRGHTEAFF. The DNA for the CDR3 is TGTGCCAGCAGCTTAGCGAAAAGGGGGCACACTGAAGCTTTCTTT.

V and J are TRBV11-2 and TRBJ1-2, with D unclear. V gave up 0 bases and J gave up 9 bases, with 11 bases separating them. Germline CDR1 and CDR2: SGHAT and FQNNGV. The CDR3 is 13 residues long. Here the CDR3 reads CASSLERAYRYTF. CDR3 coding DNA: TGTGCCAGCAGCTTAGAGAGGGCTTATCGCTACACCTTC.

This chain connects TRBV5-1 to TRBJ2-2, with TRBD1 matching 7 bases. The J segment lost 1 base and the V segment lost 4 bases, leaving 7 bases of the junction unmatched. The CDR3 covers 16 residues. Per germline, CDR1 SGHRS and CDR2 YFSETQ. The DNA for the CDR3 is TGCGCCAGCAGCGCACAACAGGGGAAGAACACCGGGGAGCTGTTTTTT. This encodes CASSAQQGKNTGELFF.

The chain recombines TRBV3-1 (or the pseudogene TRBV3-2) with TRBJ2-3; D ambiguous. V shed 6 bases and J shed 2 bases, with 3 bases lying between them. This CDR3 contains 11 residues. Per germline, CDR1 LGHDT and CDR2 YNNKEL (reference sequence). The CDR3 nucleotides read TGTGCCAGCAGATACACAGATACGCAGTATTTT. This gives the protein CASRYTDTQYF.

The gene calls are TRBV28 and TRBJ2-1; 7 bases align to TRBD2. The J segment lost 7 bases and the V segment lost 7 bases, leaving 7 bases of the junction unmatched. The CDR3 is made up of 13 amino acids. Looked up from germline, CDR1 is MDHEN and CDR2 is SYDVKM. The CDR3 region is CASKISGMNEQFF. The CDR3 DNA follows: TGTGCCAGCAAGATAAGCGGGATGAATGAGCAGTTCTTC.

CDR3 coding DNA: TGTGCCAGCAGTCTACTGGGGGGAGGTGGGTACGAGCAGTACTTC. Residues: CASSLLGGGGYEQYF. The chain uses TRBV27 and TRBJ2-7, with TRBD2 as a possible D gene (6 bases). The germline V and J ends were trimmed by 5 bases and 4 bases, with 18 bases remaining between them. This CDR3 comprises 15 residues. Germline V lookup: CDR1 MNHEY, CDR2 SMNVEV (reference sequence).

J is TRBJ2-1 and V is TRBV15, with no clear D. Trimming left V 3 bases short and J 0 bases short, with 9 bases between. Per germline, CDR1 LNHNV and CDR2 YYDKDF (reference sequence). The length of the CDR3 is 15 residues. This CDR3 is CATSSEVLSYNEQFF. The CDR3 region has the DNA TGTGCCACCAGCAGCGAGGTTCTCTCCTACAATGAGCAGTTCTTC.

The gene calls are TRBV12-3 or TRBV12-4 and TRBJ2-1; TRBD2 matches at 9 bases. Trimming removed 8 bases from V and 6 bases from J; junction bases left unmatched: 5. The CDR3 runs to 13 residues. Here the CDR3 DNA reads TGTGCCAGCGACCTAGCGGGGACCAATGAGCAGTTCTTC. Its translation: CASDLAGTNEQFF.

The CDR3 protein is CASSQRGSGTGEQFF. The CDR3 coding sequence is TGTGCCAGCAGCCAACGAGGTAGCGGGACGGGTGAGCAGTTCTTC. This chain joins TRBV3-1 (or the pseudogene TRBV3-2) and TRBJ2-1, with 8 bases matching TRBD2. CDR3 length equals 15 residues. V shed 2 bases and J 9 bases; nucleotides not matched to a gene: 9. CDR1 is LGHDT, CDR2 YNNKEL, per germline (reference sequence).

The rearrangement joins TRBV5-1 to TRBJ2-7; TRBD1 is a possible D gene (6 bases). Per germline, CDR1 SGHRS and CDR2 YFSETQ. With 0 bases removed from V and 6 bases from J, the gap between germline ends came to 10 bases. The CDR3 extends over 13 amino acids. The CDR3 loop reads CASSLDRVGEQYF. In DNA, the CDR3 is TGCGCCAGCAGCTTGGACAGGGTCGGCGAGCAGTACTTC.

In this sample, this clone turned up once. The chain is built from TRBV18 and TRBJ2-7; 7 positions agree with TRBD2. The CDR3 totals 16 residues. CDR1 KGHSH and CDR2 LQKENI come from the germline V gene. V was clipped by 2 bases and J by 3 bases; unmatched bases: 10. The DNA for the CDR3 is TGTGCCAGCTCACCAGCGTGGGTTGGGGGGGGCTACGAGCAGTACTTC. It translates to CASSPAWVGGGYEQYF.